This T cell receptor (beta chain) was documented in a study of T-cell reconstitution after alpha-beta-depleted transplantation in children. Study-wide findings and caveats: Alpha-beta T cells present about two months after transplant were reported to originate from several hundred expanded graft clones. From newly produced T cells came most of the T-cell counts and diversity one year after transplant.

J was trimmed by 5 bases and V by 4 bases; bases with no gene match: 8. Germline V gene sequence: CDR1 MDHEN, CDR2 SYDVKM. CDR3 length: 14 residues. As it was prepared, the TCRbeta library received unique molecular identifiers. MiXCR was run by TCRdb on the PCR reads, yielding one entry per CDR3 protein. The data show tens of thousands of distinct CDR3 sequences, about 9% seen once. For this clonotype: Its antigen remains unknown.

The receptor was derived from a male patient aged 2 to 9 who had a stem cell transplant for chronic granulomatous disease, so the T cells may come from the graft donor. The chain couples TRBV28 to TRBJ2-7, with TRBD1 matching 7 bases. Here the sequenced sample was PBMCs, mostly from graft donor cells, taken 60 days after TCRalphabeta/CD19-depleted stem cell transplant. The CDR3 nucleotides are TGTGCCAGCAGTTACAGGGGCTTTCCCCACGAGCAGTACTTC. Protein product: CASSYRGFPHEQYF.